This T cell receptor beta chain was obtained from a study of vaccination and CD4 T cells after COVID-19. The Oncomine TCR Beta short-read assay generated sequence data from the DNA of cultured CD4+ T cells. One entry per CDR3 protein, called by TCRdb with MiXCR from the PCR reads. The data contain around 12,000 distinct CDR3 sequences, about 72% of them singletons. Only a few counts were recorded for this clonotype. What it binds is not known. The treatment here: approximately 9-day PBMC culture with coronavirus spike peptide pools or control peptides (ViraFEST assay). The CDR3 sequence is 15 residues long. Looked up from germline, CDR1 is LNHNV and CDR2 is YYDKDF (reference sequence). The ends were cut back, 6 bases at V and 4 bases at J, with 16 bases in the middle.

Sequenced sample: CD4+ T cells from blood, cultured in vitro. This clonotype was sampled from a human donor who had recovered from COVID-19. This sequence joins TRBV15 and TRBJ1-3, with a tentative D call TRBD1 (6 bases). CDR3 bases: TGTGCCACCAGTCACCCCGGGGGGCGAGGAAACACCATATATTTT. Amino acids: CATSHPGGRGNTIYF.